What follows describes a single T cell receptor beta chain. The data are from a study of blood T cell repertoires in COVID-19. Turning to the study itself: PBMCs, B-cell-depleted T cells, or T cells provided the cDNA or gDNA that made up the material.

Generated by immunoSEQ multiplex PCR, the TCRdb table keeps only in-frame clones and is missing some. The sample includes approximately 300,000 clones, approximately 89% of them seen just once. Seattle researchers signed up patients amid active infection and tracked them longitudinally. Sequencing was performed on peripheral blood. This clonotype was obtained from a woman in her 30s with COVID-19, enrolled during active disease.

For the CDR3, the DNA is TGCGCCAGCAGCCGGGGGGACCAAGAGACCCAGTACTTC. Protein: CASSRGDQETQYF. The chain carries TRBV5-1 and TRBJ2-5, with TRBD2 matching 7 bases. The ends lost 4 bases at V and 0 bases at J; junction bases unmatched: 0. Germline V gene lookup returns CDR1 SGHRS and CDR2 YFSETQ. This CDR3 contains 13 residues.